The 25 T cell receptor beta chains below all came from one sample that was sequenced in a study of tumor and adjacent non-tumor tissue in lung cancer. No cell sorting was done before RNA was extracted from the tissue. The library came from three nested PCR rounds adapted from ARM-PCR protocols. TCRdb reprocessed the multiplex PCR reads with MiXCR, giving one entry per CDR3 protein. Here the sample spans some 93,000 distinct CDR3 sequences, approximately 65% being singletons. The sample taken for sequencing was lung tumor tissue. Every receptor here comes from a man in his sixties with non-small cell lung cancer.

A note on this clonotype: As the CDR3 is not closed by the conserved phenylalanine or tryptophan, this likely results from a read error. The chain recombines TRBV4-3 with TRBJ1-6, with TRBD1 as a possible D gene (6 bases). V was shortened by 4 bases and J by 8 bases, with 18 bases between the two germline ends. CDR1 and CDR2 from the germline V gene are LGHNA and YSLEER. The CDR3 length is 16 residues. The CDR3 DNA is TGCGCCAGCAGCCTAGGAGCGGCCAGGGGTCATTCACCCCTCCACTTA. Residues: CASSLGAARGHSPLHL.

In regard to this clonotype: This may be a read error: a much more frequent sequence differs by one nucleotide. The DNA for the CDR3 is TGTGCCAGCAAACGGACAGTTGGCGTCGGGGAGCTGTTTTTT. Residues: CASKRTVGVGELFF. V is TRBV6-5 and J is TRBJ2-2; D possibly corresponds to TRBD1 (6 bases). V lost 7 bases and J lost 7, with 16 bases in between. Germline CDR1 reads MNHEY; CDR2 reads SVGAGI. CDR3 length: 14 amino acids.

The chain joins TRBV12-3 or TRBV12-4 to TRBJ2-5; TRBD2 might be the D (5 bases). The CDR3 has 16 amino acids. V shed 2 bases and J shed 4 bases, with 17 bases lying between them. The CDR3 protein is CASSLTLVGVTETQYF. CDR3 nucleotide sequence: TGTGCCAGCAGTTTAACACTAGTAGGAGTAACAGAGACCCAGTACTTC.

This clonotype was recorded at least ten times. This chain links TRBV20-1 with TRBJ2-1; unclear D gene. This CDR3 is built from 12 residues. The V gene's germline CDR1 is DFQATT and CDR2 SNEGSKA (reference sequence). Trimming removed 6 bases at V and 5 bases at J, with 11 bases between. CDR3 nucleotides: TGCAGTGCCAGTGCTAGGCACAATGAGCAGTTCTTC. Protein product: CSASARHNEQFF.

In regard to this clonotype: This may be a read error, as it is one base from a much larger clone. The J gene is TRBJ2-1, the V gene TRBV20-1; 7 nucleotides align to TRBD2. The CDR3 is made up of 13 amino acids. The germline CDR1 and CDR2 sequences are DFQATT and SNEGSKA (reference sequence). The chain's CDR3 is CGARSGLVGEQFF. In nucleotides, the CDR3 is TGCGGTGCTAGATCCGGACTAGTGGGTGAGCAGTTCTTC.

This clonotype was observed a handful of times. As DNA, the CDR3 is TGCAGTGCTAGAGATCTCGGACTAGCGGGGGGCCTTTCCTACAATGAGCAGTTCTTC. It encodes CSARDLGLAGGLSYNEQFF. The V call is TRBV20-1, the J call TRBJ2-1, with 14 bases that match TRBD2. The junction had 8 bases not matched to a gene; V was cut back by 0 bases and J by 1 base. Germline lookup yields CDR1 DFQATT and CDR2 SNEGSKA (reference sequence). The CDR3 is made up of 19 amino acids.

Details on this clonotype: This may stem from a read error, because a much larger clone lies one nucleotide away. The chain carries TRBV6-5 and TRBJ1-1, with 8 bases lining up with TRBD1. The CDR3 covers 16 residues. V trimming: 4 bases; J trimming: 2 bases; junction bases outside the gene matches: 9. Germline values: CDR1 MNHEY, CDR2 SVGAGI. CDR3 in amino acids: CASSCSTDRANTEAFF. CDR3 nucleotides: TGTGCCAGCAGTTGCTCGACGGACAGGGCAAACACTGAAGCTTTCTTT.

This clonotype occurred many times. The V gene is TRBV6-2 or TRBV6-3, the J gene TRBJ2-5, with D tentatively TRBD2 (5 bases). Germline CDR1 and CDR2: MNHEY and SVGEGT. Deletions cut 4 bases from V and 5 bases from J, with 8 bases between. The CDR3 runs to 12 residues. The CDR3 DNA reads TGTGCCAGCAGTTCATCTAGCGAGACCCAGTACTTC. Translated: CASSSSSETQYF.

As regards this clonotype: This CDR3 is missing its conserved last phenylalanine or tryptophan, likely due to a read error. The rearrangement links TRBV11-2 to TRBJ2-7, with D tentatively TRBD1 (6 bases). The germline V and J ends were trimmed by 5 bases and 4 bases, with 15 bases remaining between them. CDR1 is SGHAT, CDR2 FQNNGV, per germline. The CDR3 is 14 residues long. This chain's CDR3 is CASSLRQVLYEQYL. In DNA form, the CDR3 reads TGTGCCAGCAGCCTAAGACAGGTCTTATACGAGCAGTACTTG.

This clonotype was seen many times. CDR3 amino acids: CSARESARVDNEQFF. For the CDR3, the DNA is TGCAGTGCTAGAGAGTCAGCTCGGGTCGACAATGAGCAGTTCTTC. The gene calls are TRBV20-1 and TRBJ2-1; D is unclear. Trimming removed 0 bases from V and 5 bases from J, with 14 bases in between. The CDR3 is made up of 15 amino acids. Germline V gene data show CDR1 as DFQATT and CDR2 as SNEGSKA (reference sequence).

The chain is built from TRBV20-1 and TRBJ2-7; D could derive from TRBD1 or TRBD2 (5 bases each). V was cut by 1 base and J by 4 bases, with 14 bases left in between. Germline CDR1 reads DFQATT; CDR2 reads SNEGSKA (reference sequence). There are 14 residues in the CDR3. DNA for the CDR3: TGCAGTGCTAGAGCCAGAACCTGGGGGTACGAGCAGTACTTC. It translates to CSARARTWGYEQYF.

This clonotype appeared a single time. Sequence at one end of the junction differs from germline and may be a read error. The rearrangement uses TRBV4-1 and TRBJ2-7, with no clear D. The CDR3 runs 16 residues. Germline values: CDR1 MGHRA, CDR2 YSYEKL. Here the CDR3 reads CVSSQDHSRTPYEQYF. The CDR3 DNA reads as TGCGTCAGCAGCCAAGATCATTCCAGGACGCCCTACGAGCAGTACTTT.

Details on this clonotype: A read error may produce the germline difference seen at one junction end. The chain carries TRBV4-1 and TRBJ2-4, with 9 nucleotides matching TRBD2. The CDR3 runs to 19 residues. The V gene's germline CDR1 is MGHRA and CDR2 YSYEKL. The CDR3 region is CASNQDRLASGKPKNIQYF. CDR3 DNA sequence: TGCGCCAGCAACCAAGACAGACTTGCTAGCGGGAAACCCAAAAACATTCAGTACTTC.

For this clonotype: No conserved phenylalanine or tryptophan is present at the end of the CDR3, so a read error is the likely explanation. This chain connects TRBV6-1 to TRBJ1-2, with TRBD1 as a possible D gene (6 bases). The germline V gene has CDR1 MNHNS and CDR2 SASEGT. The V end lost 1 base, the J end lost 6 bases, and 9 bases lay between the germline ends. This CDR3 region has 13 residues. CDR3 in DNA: TGTGCCAGCAGTGAAGGGACAGTCAATGGCTACACCCTC. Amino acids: CASSEGTVNGYTL.

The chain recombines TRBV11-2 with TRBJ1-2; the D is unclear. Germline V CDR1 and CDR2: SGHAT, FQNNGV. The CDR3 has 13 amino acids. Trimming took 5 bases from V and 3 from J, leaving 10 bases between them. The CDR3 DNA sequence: TGTGCCAGCAGCCCGGGGTCCGACTATGGCTACACCTTC. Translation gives CASSPGSDYGYTF. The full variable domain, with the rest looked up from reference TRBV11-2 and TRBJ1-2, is EAGVAQSPRYKIIEKRQSVAFWCNPISGHATLYWYQQILGQGPKLLIQFQNNGVVDDSQLPKDRFSAERLKGVDSTLKIQPAKLEDSAVYLCASSPGSDYGYTFGSGTRLTVV.

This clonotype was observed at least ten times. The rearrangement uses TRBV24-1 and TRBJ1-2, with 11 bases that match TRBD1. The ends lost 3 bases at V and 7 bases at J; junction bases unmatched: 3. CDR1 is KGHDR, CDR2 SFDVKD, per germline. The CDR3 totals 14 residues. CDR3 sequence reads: CATSDPGQGAGYTF. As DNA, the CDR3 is TGTGCCACCAGTGATCCTGGACAGGGGGCTGGCTACACCTTC.

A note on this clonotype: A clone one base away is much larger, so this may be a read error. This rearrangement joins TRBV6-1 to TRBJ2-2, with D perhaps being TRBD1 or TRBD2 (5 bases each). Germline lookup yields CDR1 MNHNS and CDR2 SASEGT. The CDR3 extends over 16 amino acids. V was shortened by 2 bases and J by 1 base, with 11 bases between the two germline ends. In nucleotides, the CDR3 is TGTGCCAGCAGTGAAATCGCAGGGAGGAACACCGGGGAGCTGTTTTTT. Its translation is CASSEIAGRNTGELFF.

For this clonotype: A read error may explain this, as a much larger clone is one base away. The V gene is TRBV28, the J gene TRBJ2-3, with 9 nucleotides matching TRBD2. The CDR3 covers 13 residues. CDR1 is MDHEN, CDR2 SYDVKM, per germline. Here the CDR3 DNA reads TGTGCCTCCAAGCGGGAGGACACAGATATGCAGTATTTT. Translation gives CASKREDTDMQYF.

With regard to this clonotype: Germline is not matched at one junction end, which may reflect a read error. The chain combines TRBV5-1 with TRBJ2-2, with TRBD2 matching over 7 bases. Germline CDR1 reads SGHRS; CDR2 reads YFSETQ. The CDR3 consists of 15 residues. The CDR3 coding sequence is TGCGCCAGCAACTTGGGACTAAAAGGGGCCGGGGAGCTGTTTTTT. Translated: CASNLGLKGAGELFF.

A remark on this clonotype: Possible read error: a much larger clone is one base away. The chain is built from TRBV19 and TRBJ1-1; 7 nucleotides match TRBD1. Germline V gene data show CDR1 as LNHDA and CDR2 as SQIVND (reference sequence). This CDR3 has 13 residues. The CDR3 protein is CASKTGVKTEAFF. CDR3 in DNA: TGTGCCAGTAAAACAGGGGTGAAGACTGAAGCTTTCTTT. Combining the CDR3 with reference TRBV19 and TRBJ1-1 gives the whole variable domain DGGITQSPKYLFRKEGQNVTLSCEQNLNHDAMYWYRQDPGQGLRLIYYSQIVNDFQKGDIAEGYSVSREKKESFPLTVTSAQKNPTAFYLCASKTGVKTEAFFGQGTRLTVV.

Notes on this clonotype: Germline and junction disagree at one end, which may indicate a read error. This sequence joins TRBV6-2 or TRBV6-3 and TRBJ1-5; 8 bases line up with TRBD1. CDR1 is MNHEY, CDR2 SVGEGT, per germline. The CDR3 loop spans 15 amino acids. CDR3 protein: CANSYLDREYQPQHF. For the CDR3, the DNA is TGTGCCAACAGTTACCTGGACAGGGAATATCAGCCCCAACATTTT.

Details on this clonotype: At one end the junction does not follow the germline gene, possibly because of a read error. CDR3 sequence: CVSQIGGGQPQHF. The DNA of the CDR3 is TGTGTCAGCCAAATAGGGGGAGGTCAGCCCCAGCATTTT. V and J are TRBV6-1 and TRBJ1-5; TRBD1 is a possible D gene (6 bases). Germline V gene lookup returns CDR1 MNHNS and CDR2 SASEGT. The CDR3 is 13 amino acids.

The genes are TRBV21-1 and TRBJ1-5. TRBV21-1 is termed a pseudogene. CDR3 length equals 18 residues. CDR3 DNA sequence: TGTGCCAGCAGCAAAGATCCGGGGAGGGGTGGGGGCAATCAGCCCCAGCATTTT. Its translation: CASSKDPGRGGGNQPQHF.

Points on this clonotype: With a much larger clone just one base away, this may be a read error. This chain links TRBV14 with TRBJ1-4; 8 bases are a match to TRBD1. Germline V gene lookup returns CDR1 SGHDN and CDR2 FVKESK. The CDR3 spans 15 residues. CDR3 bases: TGTGTCAGCAGCCAACTCTCAGGGGGCGAGGAAAAACTGTTTTTT. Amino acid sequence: CVSSQLSGGEEKLFF.

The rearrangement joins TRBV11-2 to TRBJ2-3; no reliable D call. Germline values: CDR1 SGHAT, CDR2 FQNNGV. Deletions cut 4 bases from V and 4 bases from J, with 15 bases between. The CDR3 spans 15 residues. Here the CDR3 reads CASSWATIAADTQYF. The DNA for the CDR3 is TGTGCCAGCAGCTGGGCCACAATCGCCGCAGATACGCAGTATTTT.